The next 6 T cell receptor beta chains were all read from a single sample in a study of T-cell memory formation after mild COVID-19. TCRdb fed the 5' RACE reads into MiXCR, producing one record per CDR3 protein. The sample records 100,000 or so distinct CDR3 sequences, approximately 10% being singletons. The sequencing sample was made of PBMCs or a T cell subset sorted from them (not recorded which). The receptors were sampled from a man in his late teens or twenties who had mild COVID-19 (a few samples of this study predate the infection). Cell type and time point are not known.

V gene TRBV6-6 combines with J gene TRBJ2-3; tentatively, D is TRBD2 (6 bases). Trimming cost V 0 bases and J 0 bases, with 10 bases left between them. The CDR3 covers 16 residues. The V gene's germline CDR1 is MNHNY and CDR2 SVGAGI (reference sequence). The CDR3 DNA reads as TGTGCCAGCAGTTACTCGCGGGGCCCTAGCACAGATACGCAGTATTTT. Amino acid sequence: CASSYSRGPSTDTQYF.

The rearrangement joins TRBV5-1 to TRBJ2-1, with 7 bases aligning to TRBD2. Losses at the gene ends were 4 bases for V and 5 bases for J; bases not matched to a gene: 0. CDR3 length equals 12 residues. Germline CDR1 SGHRS, CDR2 YFSETQ. The DNA of the CDR3 is TGCGCCAGCAGCGGGAGGGACAATGAGCAGTTCTTC. Its translation: CASSGRDNEQFF. Combining the CDR3 with reference TRBV5-1 and TRBJ2-1 gives the whole variable domain KAGVTQTPRYLIKTRGQQVTLSCSPISGHRSVSWYQQTPGQGLQFLFEYFSETQRNKGNFPGRFSGRQFSNSRSEMNVSTLELGDSALYLCASSGRDNEQFFGPGTRLTVL.

This clonotype came up many times. For the CDR3, the DNA is TGTGCCAGCAGCTTAGCCTACAATGAGCAGTTCTTC. This sequence encodes CASSLAYNEQFF. V and J are TRBV7-9 and TRBJ2-1; D uncertain. Germline V gene sequence: CDR1 SEHNR, CDR2 FQNEAQ (reference sequence). V lost 0 bases to trimming and J lost 3 bases, with 0 bases between them. The CDR3 loop spans 12 amino acids.

This clonotype appeared a few times. V and J are TRBV5-6 and TRBJ2-6; 7 nucleotides line up with TRBD1. The CDR3 is made up of 17 amino acids. Germline lookup yields CDR1 SGHDT and CDR2 YYEEEE. After removal of 4 bases from V and 0 bases from J, the junction contained 7 bases not matched to a gene. The CDR3 loop is CASSRDRRNSGANVLTF. The DNA for the CDR3 is TGTGCCAGCAGCAGGGACAGAAGAAACTCTGGGGCCAACGTCCTGACTTTC.

The chain couples TRBV7-3 to TRBJ2-5; 7 bases fit TRBD1. The length of the CDR3 is 15 residues. V shed 2 bases and J 0 bases; nucleotides not matched to a gene: 3. Germline CDR1 SGHTA, CDR2 FQGTGA. CDR3 nucleotide sequence: TGTGCCAGCAGCTTACGTGGACAGGACCAAGAGACCCAGTACTTC. Translation: CASSLRGQDQETQYF.

This clonotype was counted many times. The chain carries TRBV12-3 or TRBV12-4 and TRBJ2-2; D remains ambiguous. The CDR3 runs to 12 residues. With 3 bases removed from V and 5 bases from J, the gap between germline ends came to 4 bases. The CDR3 protein is CASSLATGELFF. In nucleotides, the CDR3 is TGTGCCAGCAGTTTGGCTACCGGGGAGCTGTTTTTT.